This TCR beta chain appears in the sequencing data of a study of shared clonotypes between healthy human individuals. Looking at the study overall: The study enrolled a couple of women and three men aged 18 to 49. CD4 naive and memory got three plates each, CD8 naive two, CD8 memory one.

Across several immunoSEQ plates, the genomic DNA of each subset was split evenly. Template for every sorted-subset replicate PCR totaled about 0.2 ug DNA, roughly 30,000 T cell genomes. Only in-frame clones appear in the TCRdb table, and some are missing; sequencing was by immunoSEQ multiplex PCR. Altogether some 2,400,000 clones are present, 90% to 97% being singletons, with the ten largest covering roughly 0.13%. The germline gives CDR1 MDHEN, CDR2 SYDVKM. This CDR3 is 12 amino acids long. V was shortened by 8 bases and J by 0 bases, with 5 bases between the two germline ends. The clonotype originates from a young man in good health. The sequencing input was naive CD4+ T cells sorted from blood. Subset defined: CD45RA+ positively selected. The rearrangement links TRBV28 to TRBJ2-1; D call uncertain. The CDR3 region is CASESSYNEQFF. The CDR3 coding sequence is TGTGCCAGCGAGAGCTCCTACAATGAGCAGTTCTTC.